Included here is one T cell receptor (beta chain) sequence, with context. Method: immunoSEQ multiplex PCR; TCRdb's copy keeps in-frame clones and lacks some. This sample has more than 15,000 clones; roughly 89% occur once, and the top ten carry more than 9.5%. The source of the sample is a study of blood T cell repertoires in COVID-19. Whole-study context: The United States, Italy and Spain supplied acute and convalescent COVID-19 samples. The cDNA or gDNA used as material had been derived from T cells, B-cell-depleted T cells, or PBMCs.

With 3 bases clipped from V and 12 bases from J, the junction kept 18 bases outside the gene matches. Germline lookup yields CDR1 SGHTA and CDR2 FQGNSA. This CDR3 region has 17 residues. The gene calls are TRBV7-2 and TRBJ1-5; 9 bases match TRBD1. The receptor was isolated from a human donor in a cohort sampled during active COVID-19. Sequenced: peripheral blood. The CDR3 DNA sequence: TGTGCCAGCAGCTTGTCCACAGGGGGCGCCGGGGATGGGGTCCAGCATTTT. It yields the protein CASSLSTGGAGDGVQHF. The full variable domain, with the rest looked up from reference TRBV7-2 and TRBJ1-5, is GAGVSQSPSNKVTEKGKDVELRCDPISGHTALYWYRQSLGQGLEFLIYFQGNSAPDKSGLPSDRFSAERTGGSVSTLTIQRTQQEDSAVYLCASSLSTGGAGDGVQHFGDGTRLSIL.